This T cell receptor (beta chain) was obtained from a study of blood T cell repertoires in COVID-19. In the study overall: Acute and convalescent COVID-19 specimens originated in the United States, Italy and Spain.

Here immunoSEQ multiplex PCR was the method, and the copy in TCRdb shows in-frame clones only, minus some. The sample lists some 170,000 clones; about 91% were seen once. Sequenced material: peripheral blood. The TCR was taken from a woman aged 50 to 65 with acute or convalescent COVID-19.

The CDR3 here is CARRGQGMVTQYF. The CDR3 DNA reads as TGTGCCCGCAGAGGACAGGGAATGGTGACCCAGTACTTC. V gene TRBV30 combines with J gene TRBJ2-5, with 8 bases identical to TRBD1. Germline V lookup: CDR1 GTSNPN, CDR2 SVGIG (reference sequence). The length of the CDR3 is 13 residues. The trim removed 8 bases at V and 7 bases at J, leaving 12 bases unmatched.